This TCR beta chain was recovered during a study of blood T cell repertoires in COVID-19. The V and J ends lost 3 bases and 5 bases, in that order; junction bases with no gene match: 4. This CDR3 spans 15 amino acids. Per the germline V gene, CDR1 is KGHSH and CDR2 is LQKENI. The table came from immunoSEQ multiplex PCR; TCRdb's copy has only in-frame clones and leaves some out. The table lists 140,000 to 150,000 clones, around 86% of them singletons. This clone was recorded a few times. The sequenced material came from peripheral blood. The chain recombines TRBV18 with TRBJ2-2, with 9 positions matching TRBD2. This clonotype originated in a human donor in a cohort sampled during active COVID-19. The CDR3 sequence is CASSPLAGRTGELFF. The CDR3 DNA reads as TGTGCCAGCTCACCCCTAGCGGGAAGAACCGGGGAGCTGTTTTTT.